A selection of T cell receptor beta chains follows, all from one sample in a study of T cell repertoires in ileal Crohn's disease. Data came from immunoSEQ multiplex PCR; TCRdb stores just in-frame clones and leaves some out. The profile shows some 28,000 clones, about 81% of them singletons. Sequencing input: ileal tissue. The receptors here all came from an adult with Crohn's disease. Both conserved end residues are part of each CDR3. D genes are given only for firm matches.

j_gene: TRBJ1-4; d_gene: .; v_gene: TRBV27; CDR3aa: CASSPRPRLNEKLFF
j_gene: TRBJ1-1; d_gene: TRBD1; v_gene: TRBV29-1; CDR3aa: CSGHGQGGTEAFF
j_gene: TRBJ1-5; d_gene: TRBD1; v_gene: TRBV7-2; CDR3aa: CASSSWTGLYSNQPQHF
j_gene: TRBJ1-1; d_gene: .; v_gene: TRBV12-1; CDR3aa: CASSLQGVNTEAFF
j_gene: TRBJ2-2; d_gene: .; v_gene: TRBV19; CDR3aa: CASSPRTNTGELFF
j_gene: TRBJ1-3; d_gene: .; v_gene: TRBV4-3; CDR3aa: CASSQGTVSSGNTIYF
j_gene: TRBJ1-6; d_gene: TRBD1; v_gene: TRBV11-2; CDR3aa: CASSLWGQSPLHF
j_gene: TRBJ2-1; d_gene: .; v_gene: TRBV9; CDR3aa: CASSVQAGSYNEQFF
j_gene: TRBJ1-1; d_gene: .; v_gene: TRBV18; CDR3aa: CASSPGQVNTEAFF
j_gene: TRBJ1-1; d_gene: .; v_gene: TRBV7-8; CDR3aa: CASKGVGTEAFF
j_gene: TRBJ2-1; d_gene: TRBD1; v_gene: TRBV7-9; CDR3aa: CASILRDRGVYEQFF
j_gene: TRBJ2-1; d_gene: TRBD1; v_gene: TRBV11-3; CDR3aa: CASSPRWGTGLDEQFF
j_gene: TRBJ1-4; d_gene: TRBD1; v_gene: TRBV4-3; CDR3aa: CASSQGTGGSNEKLFF
j_gene: TRBJ1-1; d_gene: .; v_gene: TRBV6-5; CDR3aa: CASSWGRNTEAFF
j_gene: TRBJ2-1; d_gene: TRBD2; v_gene: TRBV5-1; CDR3aa: CASSPGLAGGEQFF
j_gene: TRBJ1-6; d_gene: .; v_gene: TRBV4-3; CDR3aa: CASSTHRDYNSPLHF
j_gene: TRBJ2-7; d_gene: .; v_gene: TRBV29-1; CDR3aa: CSVVANSYEQYF
j_gene: TRBJ2-3; d_gene: .; v_gene: TRBV5-1; CDR3aa: CASTRGALLSTDTQYF
j_gene: TRBJ1-2; d_gene: .; v_gene: TRBV25-1; CDR3aa: CASSDPRTVTSYTF
j_gene: TRBJ1-2; d_gene: .; v_gene: TRBV6-5; CDR3aa: CASRDGIGRYTF
j_gene: .; d_gene: .; v_gene: TRBV10-2; CDR3aa: CASTDSKSSRVTAYEQYF
j_gene: TRBJ1-2; d_gene: .; v_gene: TRBV21-1; CDR3aa: CASNTRRLSTGSNYGYTF
j_gene: TRBJ1-6; d_gene: TRBD1; v_gene: TRBV4-3; CDR3aa: CASSQDHAAGGNSPLHF
j_gene: TRBJ2-2; d_gene: .; v_gene: TRBV5-1; CDR3aa: CASKFRNTGELFF
j_gene: TRBJ2-3; d_gene: TRBD2; v_gene: TRBV6-1; CDR3aa: CASSLAGAGGDTQYF
j_gene: TRBJ1-2; d_gene: .; v_gene: TRBV6-5; CDR3aa: CATSVGEANYGYTF
j_gene: TRBJ2-7; d_gene: TRBD1; v_gene: TRBV27; CDR3aa: CASSFLGGQGAKQYF
j_gene: TRBJ2-3; d_gene: .; v_gene: TRBV19; CDR3aa: CASSILLSTDTQYF
j_gene: TRBJ1-6; d_gene: .; v_gene: TRBV2; CDR3aa: CASSEEARAGNSPLHF
j_gene: TRBJ1-4; d_gene: .; v_gene: TRBV7-9; CDR3aa: CASSRSSGGNNEKLFF
j_gene: TRBJ1-5; d_gene: .; v_gene: TRBV29-1; CDR3aa: CSVRTAGTNQPQHF
j_gene: TRBJ1-5; d_gene: .; v_gene: TRBV5-1; CDR3aa: CASSPLGSTGTSSNQPQHF
j_gene: TRBJ2-7; d_gene: .; v_gene: TRBV7-9; CDR3aa: CASSLSPQGSSYEQYF
j_gene: TRBJ2-7; d_gene: .; v_gene: TRBV18; CDR3aa: CASSRGETYEQYF
j_gene: TRBJ1-6; d_gene: TRBD1; v_gene: TRBV4-3; CDR3aa: CASSQSRTGVFHSPLHF
j_gene: TRBJ1-4; d_gene: .; v_gene: TRBV5-4; CDR3aa: CASSLQATNEKLFF
j_gene: TRBJ1-2; d_gene: .; v_gene: TRBV19; CDR3aa: CASRARGGENYGYTF
j_gene: TRBJ1-1; d_gene: TRBD1; v_gene: TRBV30; CDR3aa: CAWSRGLNTEAFF
j_gene: TRBJ2-3; d_gene: .; v_gene: TRBV4-1; CDR3aa: CASSQVGSWRDTQYF
j_gene: TRBJ2-3; d_gene: .; v_gene: TRBV6-5; CDR3aa: CASSEGQGSDTQYF
j_gene: TRBJ1-4; d_gene: .; v_gene: TRBV5-1; CDR3aa: CASSSGGSNEKLFF
j_gene: TRBJ2-5; d_gene: .; v_gene: TRBV6-6; CDR3aa: CASSYSGIQETQYF
j_gene: TRBJ2-1; d_gene: TRBD2; v_gene: TRBV5-1; CDR3aa: CASSLTISGTYNEQFF
j_gene: TRBJ1-1; d_gene: .; v_gene: TRBV6-5; CDR3aa: CAATKQGGTEAFF
j_gene: TRBJ2-1; d_gene: .; v_gene: TRBV18; CDR3aa: CASSPQAVTGSIMNEQFF
j_gene: TRBJ1-4; d_gene: .; v_gene: TRBV29-1; CDR3aa: CSAQWTVSGEKLFF
j_gene: TRBJ1-1; d_gene: .; v_gene: TRBV2; CDR3aa: CAQKMNTEAFF
j_gene: TRBJ2-1; d_gene: TRBD2; v_gene: TRBV7-9; CDR3aa: CASSFGRGGTNEQFF
j_gene: TRBJ2-6; d_gene: .; v_gene: TRBV30; CDR3aa: CAWSVPLSGANVLTF
j_gene: TRBJ1-1; d_gene: .; v_gene: TRBV2; CDR3aa: CASSENLATEAFF
j_gene: TRBJ1-1; d_gene: .; v_gene: TRBV30; CDR3aa: CAWSVRGGKGEAFF
j_gene: TRBJ1-6; d_gene: .; v_gene: TRBV9; CDR3aa: CASSVVPDSPLHF